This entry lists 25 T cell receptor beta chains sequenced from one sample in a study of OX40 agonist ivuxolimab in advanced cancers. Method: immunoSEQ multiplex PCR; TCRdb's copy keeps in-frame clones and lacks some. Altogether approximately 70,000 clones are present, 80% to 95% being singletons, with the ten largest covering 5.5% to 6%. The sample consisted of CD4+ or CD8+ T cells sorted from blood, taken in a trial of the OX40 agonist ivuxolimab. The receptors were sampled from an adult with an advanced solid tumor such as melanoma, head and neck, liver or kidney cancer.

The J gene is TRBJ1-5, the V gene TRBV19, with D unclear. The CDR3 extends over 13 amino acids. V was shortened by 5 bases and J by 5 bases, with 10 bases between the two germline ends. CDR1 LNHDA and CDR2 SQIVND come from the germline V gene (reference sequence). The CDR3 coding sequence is TGTGCCAGTAGTTTTACGAAGTATCAGCCCCAGCATTTT. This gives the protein CASSFTKYQPQHF.

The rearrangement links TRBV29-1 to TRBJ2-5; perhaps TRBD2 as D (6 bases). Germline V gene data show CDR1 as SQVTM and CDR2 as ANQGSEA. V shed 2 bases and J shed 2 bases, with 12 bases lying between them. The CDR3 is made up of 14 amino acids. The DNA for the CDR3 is TGCAGCGTTGAATCAGTTCGGGAGCAAGAGACCCAGTACTTC. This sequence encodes CSVESVREQETQYF.

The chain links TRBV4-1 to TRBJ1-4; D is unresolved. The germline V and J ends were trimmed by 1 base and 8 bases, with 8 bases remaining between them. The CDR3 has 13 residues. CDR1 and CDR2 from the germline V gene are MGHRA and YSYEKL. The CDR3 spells CASSQVMGEKLFF. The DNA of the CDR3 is TGCGCCAGCAGCCAAGTTATGGGGGAAAAACTGTTTTTT.

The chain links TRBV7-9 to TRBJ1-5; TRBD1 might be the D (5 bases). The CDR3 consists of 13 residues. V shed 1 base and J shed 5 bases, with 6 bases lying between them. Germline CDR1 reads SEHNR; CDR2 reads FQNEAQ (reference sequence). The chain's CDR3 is CASSLEGDQPQHF. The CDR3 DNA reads TGTGCCAGCAGCTTAGAAGGGGATCAGCCCCAGCATTTT.

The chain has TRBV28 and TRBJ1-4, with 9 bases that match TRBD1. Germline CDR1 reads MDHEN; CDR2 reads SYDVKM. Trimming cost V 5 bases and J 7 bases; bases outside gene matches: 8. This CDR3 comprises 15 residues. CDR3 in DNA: TGTGCCAGCAGTAGCCGGGACAGGGAAGGTGAAAAACTGTTTTTT. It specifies CASSSRDREGEKLFF.

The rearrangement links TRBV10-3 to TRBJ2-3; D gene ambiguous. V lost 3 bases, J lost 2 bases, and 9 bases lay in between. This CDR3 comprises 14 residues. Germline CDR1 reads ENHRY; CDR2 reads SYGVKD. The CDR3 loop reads CAISDSYSTDTQYF. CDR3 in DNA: TGTGCCATCAGTGACTCCTACTCCACAGATACGCAGTATTTT.

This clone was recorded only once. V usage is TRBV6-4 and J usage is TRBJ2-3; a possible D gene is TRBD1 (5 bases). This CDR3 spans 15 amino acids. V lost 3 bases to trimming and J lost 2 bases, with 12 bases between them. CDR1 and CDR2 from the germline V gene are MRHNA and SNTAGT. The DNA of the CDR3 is TGTGCCAGCAGTGAAGGGGATGGGGACACAGATACGCAGTATTTT. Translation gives CASSEGDGDTDTQYF.

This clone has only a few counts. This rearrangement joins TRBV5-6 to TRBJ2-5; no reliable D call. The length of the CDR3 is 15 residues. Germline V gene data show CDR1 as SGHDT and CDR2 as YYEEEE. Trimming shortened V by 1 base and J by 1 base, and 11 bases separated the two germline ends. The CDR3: CASSLYRPFQETQYF. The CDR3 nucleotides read TGTGCCAGCAGCTTGTACAGACCTTTCCAAGAGACCCAGTACTTC.

CDR3 nucleotide sequence: TGCGCCAGCAGCCAATACAGGGGGGGGACTGAAGCTTTCTTT. It translates to CASSQYRGGTEAFF. The chain is built from TRBV4-3 and TRBJ1-1; TRBD1 matches at 8 bases. Trimming removed 2 bases from V and 5 bases from J; junction bases left unmatched: 4. Germline V gene data show CDR1 as LGHNA and CDR2 as YSLEER. CDR3 length: 14 amino acids.

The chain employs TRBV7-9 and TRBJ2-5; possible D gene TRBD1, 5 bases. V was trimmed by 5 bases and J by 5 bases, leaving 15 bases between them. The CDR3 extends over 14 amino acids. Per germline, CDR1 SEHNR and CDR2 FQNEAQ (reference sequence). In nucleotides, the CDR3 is TGTGCCAGCAGCACAGTGACAGAGCCGGAGACCCAGTACTTC. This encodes CASSTVTEPETQYF.

DNA of the CDR3: TGTGCCAGCAGCCAGACCATAGAGGACACTGAAGCTTTCTTT. This sequence encodes CASSQTIEDTEAFF. The V call is TRBV14, the J call TRBJ1-1; D is ambiguous. CDR1 and CDR2 from the germline V gene are SGHDN and FVKESK. The CDR3 totals 14 residues. V was pared by 3 bases and J by 3 bases, with 11 bases between.

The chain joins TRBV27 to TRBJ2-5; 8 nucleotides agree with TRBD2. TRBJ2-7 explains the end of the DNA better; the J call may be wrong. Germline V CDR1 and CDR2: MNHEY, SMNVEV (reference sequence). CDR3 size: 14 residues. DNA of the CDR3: TGTGCCAGCAGTTGGGGGCGGGGGGCCTACGAGCAGTACTTC. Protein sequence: CASSWGRGAYEQYF.

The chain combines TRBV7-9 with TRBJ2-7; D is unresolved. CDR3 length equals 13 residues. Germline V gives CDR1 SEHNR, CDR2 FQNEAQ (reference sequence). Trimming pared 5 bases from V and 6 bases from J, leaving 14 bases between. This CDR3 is CASSPAGGLEQYF. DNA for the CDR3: TGTGCCAGCAGCCCCGCTGGTGGTCTCGAGCAGTACTTC.

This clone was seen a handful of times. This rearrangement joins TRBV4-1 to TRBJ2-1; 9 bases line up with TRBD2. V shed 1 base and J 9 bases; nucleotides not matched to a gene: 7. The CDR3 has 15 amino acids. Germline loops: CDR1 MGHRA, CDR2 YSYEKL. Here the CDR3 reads CASSQVKREESEQFF. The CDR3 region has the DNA TGCGCCAGCAGCCAAGTTAAGCGGGAGGAAAGTGAGCAGTTCTTC.

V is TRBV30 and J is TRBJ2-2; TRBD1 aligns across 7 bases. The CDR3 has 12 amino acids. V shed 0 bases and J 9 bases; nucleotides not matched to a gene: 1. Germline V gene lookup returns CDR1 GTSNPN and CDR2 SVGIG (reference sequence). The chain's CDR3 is CAWSVGGRELFF. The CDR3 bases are TGTGCCTGGAGTGTAGGGGGCCGGGAGCTGTTTTTT.

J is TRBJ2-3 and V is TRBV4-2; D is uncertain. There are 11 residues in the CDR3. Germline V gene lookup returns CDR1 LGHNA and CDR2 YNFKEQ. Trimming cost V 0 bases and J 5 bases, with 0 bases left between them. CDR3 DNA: TGTGCCAGCAGCCAAGAAGATACGCAGTATTTT. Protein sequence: CASSQEDTQYF.

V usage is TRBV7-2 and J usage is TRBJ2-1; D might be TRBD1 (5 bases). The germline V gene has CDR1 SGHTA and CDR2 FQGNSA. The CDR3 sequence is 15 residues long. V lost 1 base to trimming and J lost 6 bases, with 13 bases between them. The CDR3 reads CASSLEGFSGNEQFF. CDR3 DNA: TGTGCCAGCAGCTTAGAGGGGTTCTCGGGCAATGAGCAGTTCTTC.

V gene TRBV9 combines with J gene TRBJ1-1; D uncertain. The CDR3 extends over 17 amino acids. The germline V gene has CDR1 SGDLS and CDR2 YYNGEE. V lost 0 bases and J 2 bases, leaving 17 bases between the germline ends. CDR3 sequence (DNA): TGTGCCAGCAGCGTAGGGAATTGGGTAGCGGATAACACTGAAGCTTTCTTT. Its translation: CASSVGNWVADNTEAFF.

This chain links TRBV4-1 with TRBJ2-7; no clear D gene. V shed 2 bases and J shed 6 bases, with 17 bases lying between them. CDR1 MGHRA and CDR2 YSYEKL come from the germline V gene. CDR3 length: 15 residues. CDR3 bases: TGCGCCAGCAGCCAAATACAGCTCTCGAAATCCGAGCAGTACTTC. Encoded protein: CASSQIQLSKSEQYF.

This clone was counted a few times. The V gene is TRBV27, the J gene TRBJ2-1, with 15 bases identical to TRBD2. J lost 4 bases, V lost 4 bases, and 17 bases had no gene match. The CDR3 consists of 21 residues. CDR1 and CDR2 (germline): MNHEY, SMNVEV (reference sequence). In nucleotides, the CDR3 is TGTGCCAGCAGTTCCCTCTCCGTACGGACTAGCGGGAGGGCCCGATACAATGAGCAGTTCTTC. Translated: CASSSLSVRTSGRARYNEQFF.

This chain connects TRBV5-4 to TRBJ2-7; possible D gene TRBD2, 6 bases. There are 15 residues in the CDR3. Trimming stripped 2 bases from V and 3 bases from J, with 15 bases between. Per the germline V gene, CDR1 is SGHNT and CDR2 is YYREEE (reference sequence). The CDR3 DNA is TGTGCCAGCAGCTTCGTGGGGACTCCAGTCTACGAGCAGTACTTC. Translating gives CASSFVGTPVYEQYF.

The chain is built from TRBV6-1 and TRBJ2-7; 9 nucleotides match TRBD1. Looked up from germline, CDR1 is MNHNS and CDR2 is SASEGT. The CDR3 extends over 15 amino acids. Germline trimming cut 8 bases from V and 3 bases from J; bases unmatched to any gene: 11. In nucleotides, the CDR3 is TGTGCCAGCCGGACGGGACAGGGAATTTTCTACGAGCAGTACTTC. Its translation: CASRTGQGIFYEQYF.

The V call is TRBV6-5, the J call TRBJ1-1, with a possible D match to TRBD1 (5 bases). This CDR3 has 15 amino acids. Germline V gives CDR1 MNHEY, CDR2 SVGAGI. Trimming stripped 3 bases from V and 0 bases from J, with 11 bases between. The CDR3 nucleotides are TGTGCCAGCAGTTATCATGCAGGGTTGAACACTGAAGCTTTCTTT. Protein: CASSYHAGLNTEAFF.

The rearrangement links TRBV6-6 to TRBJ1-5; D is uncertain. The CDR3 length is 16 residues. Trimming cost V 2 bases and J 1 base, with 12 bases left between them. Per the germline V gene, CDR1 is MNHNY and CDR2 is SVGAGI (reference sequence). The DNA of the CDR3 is TGTGCCAGCAGTTACCTCTCCGGTGGAAGCAATCAGCCCCAGCATTTT. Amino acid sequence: CASSYLSGGSNQPQHF.

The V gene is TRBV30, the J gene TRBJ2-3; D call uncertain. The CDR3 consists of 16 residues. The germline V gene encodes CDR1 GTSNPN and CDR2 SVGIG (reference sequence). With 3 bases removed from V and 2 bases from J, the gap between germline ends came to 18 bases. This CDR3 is CAWSQYLDFDTDTQYF. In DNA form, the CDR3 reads TGTGCCTGGAGCCAATACCTAGACTTCGACACAGATACGCAGTATTTT.